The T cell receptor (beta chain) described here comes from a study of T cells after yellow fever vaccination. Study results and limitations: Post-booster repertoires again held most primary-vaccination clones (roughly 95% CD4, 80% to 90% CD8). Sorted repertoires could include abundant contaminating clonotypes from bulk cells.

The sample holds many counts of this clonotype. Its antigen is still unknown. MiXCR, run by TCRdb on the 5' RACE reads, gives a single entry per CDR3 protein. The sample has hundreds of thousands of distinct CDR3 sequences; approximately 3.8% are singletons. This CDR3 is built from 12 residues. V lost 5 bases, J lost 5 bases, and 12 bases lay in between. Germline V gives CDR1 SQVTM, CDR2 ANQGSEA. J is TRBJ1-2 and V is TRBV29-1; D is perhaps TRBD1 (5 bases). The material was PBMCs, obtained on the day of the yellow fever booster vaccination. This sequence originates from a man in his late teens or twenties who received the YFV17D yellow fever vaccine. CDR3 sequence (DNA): TGCAGCGTTAACAGGCAGGATTATGGCTACACCTTC. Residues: CSVNRQDYGYTF.